This record looks at one T cell receptor beta chain sequence and its context. Its specificity is not known. Primers for the PCR totalled 60 Vbeta and 13 Jbeta. Original processing methods: Among the unique TCR beta chains that a later analysis counted, roughly 80 million in all, roughly 9.9 million were shared. Libraries were prepared by immunoSEQ multiplex PCR; TCRdb keeps only in-frame clonotypes and omits some of them. The D gene and trimming were derived from the DNA, and the V and J assignments and clone size from that table. The table shows some 70,000 clones, with around 72% occurring only once. The sample belongs to a study of cytomegalovirus exposure and HLA in healthy donors. General observations from the study: The classifier was said to identify cytomegalovirus status with high specificity and sensitivity. By a later analysis, the bulk of CMV-associated TCR beta chains appeared HLA-restricted. About 87% or about 30% of the time was how often most TCR beta V segments were productive, according to an earlier analysis.

Trimming shortened V by 7 bases and J by 4 bases, and 11 bases separated the two germline ends. CDR1 MNHNS and CDR2 SASEGT come from the germline V gene. This CDR3 has 13 residues. The chain combines TRBV6-1 with TRBJ1-3, with D possibly being TRBD1 (6 bases). The receptor was isolated from a male donor in good health and CMV-seropositive. What was sequenced was PBMCs. The CDR3 coding sequence is TGTGCCAGCACCCCCAGGGGAGGAAACACCATATATTTT. Translation gives CASTPRGGNTIYF.